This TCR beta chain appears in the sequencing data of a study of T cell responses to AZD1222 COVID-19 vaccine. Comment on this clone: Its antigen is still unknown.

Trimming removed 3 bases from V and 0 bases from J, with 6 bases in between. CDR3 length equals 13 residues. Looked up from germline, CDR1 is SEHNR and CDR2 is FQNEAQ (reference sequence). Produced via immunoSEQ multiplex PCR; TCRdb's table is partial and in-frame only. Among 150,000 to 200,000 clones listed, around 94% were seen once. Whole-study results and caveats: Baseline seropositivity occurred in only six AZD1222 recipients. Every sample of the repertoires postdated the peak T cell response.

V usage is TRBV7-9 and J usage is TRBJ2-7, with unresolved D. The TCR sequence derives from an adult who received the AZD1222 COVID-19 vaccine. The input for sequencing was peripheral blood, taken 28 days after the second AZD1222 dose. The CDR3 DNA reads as TGTGCCAGCAGCTTCCCGAGCTCCTACGAGCAGTACTTC. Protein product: CASSFPSSYEQYF. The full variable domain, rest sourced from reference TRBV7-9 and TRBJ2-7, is DTGVSQNPRHKITKRGQNVTFRCDPISEHNRLYWYRQTLGQGPEFLTYFQNEAQLEKSRLLSDRFSAERPKGSFSTLEIQRTEQGDSAMYLCASSFPSSYEQYFGPGTRLTVT.